The 17 T cell receptor beta chains below come from one sample, sequenced in a study of blood T cell repertoires in COVID-19. Method: immunoSEQ multiplex PCR; TCRdb's copy keeps in-frame clones and lacks some. The sample yields 55,000 to 80,000 clones, 80% to 85% seen once. The specimen was peripheral blood. The receptors shown here come from a human donor in a cohort sampled during active COVID-19.

The CDR3 loop is CASSVGGARNTIYF. The CDR3 bases are TGTGCCAGCAGCGTCGGGGGGGCGAGAAACACCATATATTTT. The chain joins TRBV28 to TRBJ1-3; a possible D gene is TRBD1 (6 bases). Deletions cut 6 bases from V and 5 bases from J, with 14 bases between. The V gene's germline CDR1 is MDHEN and CDR2 SYDVKM. The CDR3 has 14 residues.

The chain links TRBV7-9 to TRBJ1-4; D not certain. Germline lookup yields CDR1 SEHNR and CDR2 FQNEAQ (reference sequence). Trimming took off 5 bases at V and 5 bases at J, with 18 bases between the two ends. The CDR3 is made up of 16 amino acids. Here the CDR3 reads CASSTQAAGLNEKLFF. The CDR3 DNA reads as TGTGCCAGCAGCACCCAGGCAGCGGGCCTAAATGAAAAACTGTTTTTT. Combining the CDR3 with reference TRBV7-9 and TRBJ1-4 gives the whole variable domain DTGVSQNPRHKITKRGQNVTFRCDPISEHNRLYWYRQTLGQGPEFLTYFQNEAQLEKSRLLSDRFSAERPKGSFSTLEIQRTEQGDSAMYLCASSTQAAGLNEKLFFGSGTQLSVL.

The genes are TRBV3-1 (or the pseudogene TRBV3-2) and TRBJ2-7; D is possibly TRBD2 (5 bases). Looked up from germline, CDR1 is LGHDT and CDR2 is YNNKEL (reference sequence). The V end was cut by 4 bases, the J end by 6 bases, with 13 bases between. The CDR3 spans 13 residues. CDR3 amino acids: CASSPPGGSEQYF. Here the CDR3 DNA reads TGTGCCAGCAGCCCTCCCGGAGGAAGCGAGCAGTACTTC.

This clone has just one count. The rearrangement joins TRBV18 to TRBJ2-7; weak D call: TRBD2 (6 bases). The germline V gene has CDR1 KGHSH and CDR2 LQKENI. The CDR3 consists of 13 residues. Trimming removed 5 bases at V and 1 base at J, with 9 bases between. DNA of the CDR3: TGTGCCAGCTCAGATGGGACTTCCTACGAGCAGTACTTC. Translating it yields CASSDGTSYEQYF.

V usage is TRBV27 and J usage is TRBJ2-7; D remains unclear. The germline V and J ends were trimmed by 6 bases and 3 bases, with 18 bases remaining between them. CDR1 and CDR2 from the germline V gene are MNHEY and SMNVEV (reference sequence). The CDR3 runs to 15 residues. CDR3 nucleotides: TGTGCCAGCAGCCCATCCGGCCGGGTGGACTACGAGCAGTACTTC. The encoded protein is CASSPSGRVDYEQYF.

This clone was observed a handful of times. The chain employs TRBV29-1 and TRBJ2-7, with 7 bases identical to TRBD2. CDR3 length equals 14 residues. The germline gives CDR1 SQVTM, CDR2 ANQGSEA. The trim removed 7 bases at V and 6 bases at J, leaving 15 bases unmatched. The CDR3 is CSAQKMAGEGEQYF. CDR3 in DNA: TGCAGCGCCCAAAAAATGGCGGGGGAAGGCGAGCAGTACTTC.

This clone has a handful of counts. Here the CDR3 DNA reads TGTGCCAGCAGCCCCCACCTAAGACAGGGGAAGGGAGAGACCCAGTACTTC. It codes for CASSPHLRQGKGETQYF. The chain recombines TRBV5-8 with TRBJ2-5, with 8 bases identical to TRBD1. CDR1 and CDR2 from the germline V gene are SGHTS and YDEGEE. This CDR3 is built from 17 residues. With 4 bases clipped from V and 4 bases from J, the junction kept 15 bases outside the gene matches.

The J gene is TRBJ1-5, the V gene TRBV29-1, with 7 bases lining up with TRBD1. In germline, CDR1 is SQVTM, CDR2 ANQGSEA. V trimming: 4 bases; J trimming: 4 bases; junction bases outside the gene matches: 4. The length of the CDR3 is 13 residues. This chain's CDR3 is CSVVQGTNQPQHF. CDR3 nucleotide sequence: TGCAGCGTTGTACAGGGGACTAATCAGCCCCAGCATTTT.

The rearrangement joins TRBV9 to TRBJ2-7, with 8 bases aligning to TRBD1. CDR1 SGDLS and CDR2 YYNGEE come from the germline V gene. The CDR3 extends over 14 amino acids. V shed 4 bases, J shed 3 bases, and the junction held 6 bases outside the gene matches. DNA of the CDR3: TGTGCCAGCAGCTCAGGACAGGGCGACTACGAGCAGTACTTC. Protein: CASSSGQGDYEQYF.

The rearrangement uses TRBV19 and TRBJ2-5; D perhaps matches TRBD2 (6 bases). Trimming left V 10 bases short and J 5 bases short, with 17 bases between. The CDR3 sequence is 13 residues long. Germline CDR1 and CDR2: LNHDA and SQIVND (reference sequence). The CDR3 reads CATGNSGRETQYF. The CDR3 region has the DNA TGTGCCACCGGTAATTCGGGGAGGGAGACCCAGTACTTC.

This chain joins TRBV30 and TRBJ1-1; D perhaps matches TRBD1 (6 bases). Trimming pared 2 bases from V and 8 bases from J, leaving 12 bases between. Germline CDR1 and CDR2: GTSNPN and SVGIG (reference sequence). This CDR3 is 12 amino acids long. The CDR3, as DNA: TGTGCCTGGAGTCCCACCGGGACAGAAGCTTTCTTT. It translates to CAWSPTGTEAFF.

This chain connects TRBV6-5 to TRBJ2-7; tentatively, D is TRBD2 (5 bases). From germline, CDR1 is MNHEY and CDR2 SVGAGI. Trimming removed 6 bases from V and 0 bases from J, with 12 bases in between. The CDR3 is made up of 14 amino acids. DNA for the CDR3: TGTGCCAGCAGGCCCACTAGGGACTCCTACGAGCAGTACTTC. It translates to CASRPTRDSYEQYF.

The genes are TRBV18 and TRBJ1-6, with 8 bases matching TRBD1. The CDR3 totals 14 residues. Per the germline V gene, CDR1 is KGHSH and CDR2 is LQKENI. J lost 7 bases, V lost 5 bases, and 4 bases had no gene match. CDR3 loop: CASSRDRYNSPLHF. The CDR3 DNA reads as TGTGCCAGCTCAAGGGACAGGTACAATTCACCCCTCCACTTT.

The chain has TRBV6-5 and TRBJ1-6; 7 bases match TRBD1. Unmatched junction bases numbered 5, after V lost 8 bases and J lost 10 bases. In germline, CDR1 is MNHEY, CDR2 SVGAGI. CDR3 length equals 12 residues. The CDR3 DNA sequence: TGTGCCAGCCAACAGGGGTACTCACCCCTCCACTTT. Translation: CASQQGYSPLHF.

This clone was seen once. The rearrangement joins TRBV12-3 or TRBV12-4 to TRBJ1-1; possible D gene TRBD1, 6 bases. The CDR3 extends over 13 amino acids. The V and J ends lost 6 bases and 1 base respectively, with 9 bases between them. CDR3 nucleotide sequence: TGTGCCAGCAGAACAGGGACGAACACTGAAGCTTTCTTT. Its protein product is CASRTGTNTEAFF.

The chain uses TRBV10-3 and TRBJ2-3, with D uncertain. The germline CDR1 and CDR2 sequences are ENHRY and SYGVKD. Trimming took off 0 bases at V and 11 bases at J, with 9 bases between the two ends. The CDR3 extends over 12 amino acids. The CDR3 DNA reads as TGTGCCATCAGTGAGTCTCCGGTCCTGCAGTATTTT. This codes for CAISESPVLQYF.

As DNA, the CDR3 is TGTGCCAGCAGCCCAATAAGAGGAGGTACAGATACGCAGTATTTT. It codes for CASSPIRGGTDTQYF. The V call is TRBV9, the J call TRBJ2-3; possible D gene TRBD2, 5 bases. The ends were cut back, 4 bases at V and 3 bases at J, with 15 bases in the middle. The CDR3 extends over 15 amino acids. CDR1 and CDR2 (germline): SGDLS, YYNGEE.